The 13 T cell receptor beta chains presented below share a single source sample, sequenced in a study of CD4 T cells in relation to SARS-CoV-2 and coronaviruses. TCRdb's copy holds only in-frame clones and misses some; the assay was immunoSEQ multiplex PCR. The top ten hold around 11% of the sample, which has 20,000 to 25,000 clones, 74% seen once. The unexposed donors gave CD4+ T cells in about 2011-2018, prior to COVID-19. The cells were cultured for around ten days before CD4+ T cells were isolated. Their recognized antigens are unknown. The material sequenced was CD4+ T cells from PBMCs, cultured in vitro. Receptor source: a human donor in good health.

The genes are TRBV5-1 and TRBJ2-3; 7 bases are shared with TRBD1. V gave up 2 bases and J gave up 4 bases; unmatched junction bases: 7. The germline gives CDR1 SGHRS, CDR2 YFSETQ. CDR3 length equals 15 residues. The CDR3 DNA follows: TGCGCCAGCAGCTTTACAGGGGCTTCGGCAGATACGCAGTATTTT. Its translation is CASSFTGASADTQYF. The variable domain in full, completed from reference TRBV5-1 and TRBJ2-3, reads KAGVTQTPRYLIKTRGQQVTLSCSPISGHRSVSWYQQTPGQGLQFLFEYFSETQRNKGNFPGRFSGRQFSNSRSEMNVSTLELGDSALYLCASSFTGASADTQYFGPGTRLTVL.

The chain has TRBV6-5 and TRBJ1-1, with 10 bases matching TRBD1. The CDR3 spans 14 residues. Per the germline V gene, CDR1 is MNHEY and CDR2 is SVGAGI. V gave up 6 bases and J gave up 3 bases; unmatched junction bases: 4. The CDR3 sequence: CASSAGTGDTEAFF. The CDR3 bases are TGTGCCAGCAGCGCCGGGACAGGGGACACTGAAGCTTTCTTT.

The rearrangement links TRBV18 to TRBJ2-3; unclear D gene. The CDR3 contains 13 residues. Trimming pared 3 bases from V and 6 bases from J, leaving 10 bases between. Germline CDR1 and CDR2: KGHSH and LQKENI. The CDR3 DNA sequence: TGTGCCAGCTCACCCTCCGGTTCGGATACGCAGTATTTT. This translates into CASSPSGSDTQYF.

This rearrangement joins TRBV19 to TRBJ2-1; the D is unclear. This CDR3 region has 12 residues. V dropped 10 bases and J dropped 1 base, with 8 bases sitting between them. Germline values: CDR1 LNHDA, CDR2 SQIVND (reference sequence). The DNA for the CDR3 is TGTGCCACGAAAGAATCCTACAATGAGCAGTTCTTC. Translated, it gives CATKESYNEQFF.

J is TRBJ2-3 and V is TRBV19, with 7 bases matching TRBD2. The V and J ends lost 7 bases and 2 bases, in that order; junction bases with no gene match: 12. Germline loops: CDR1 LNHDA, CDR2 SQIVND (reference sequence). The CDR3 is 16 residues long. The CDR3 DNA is TGTGCCAGTAAACTCCAGGACGGGAGGCCCACAGATACGCAGTATTTT. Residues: CASKLQDGRPTDTQYF.

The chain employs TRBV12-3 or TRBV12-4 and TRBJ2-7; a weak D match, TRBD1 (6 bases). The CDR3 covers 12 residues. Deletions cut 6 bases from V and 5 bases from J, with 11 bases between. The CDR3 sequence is CASRNRVHEQYF. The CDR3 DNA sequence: TGTGCCAGCAGAAACAGGGTTCACGAGCAGTACTTC.

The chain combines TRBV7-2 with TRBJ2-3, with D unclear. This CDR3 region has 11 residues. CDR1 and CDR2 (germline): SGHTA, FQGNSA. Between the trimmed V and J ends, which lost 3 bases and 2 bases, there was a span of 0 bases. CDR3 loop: CASSFTDTQYF. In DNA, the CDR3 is TGTGCCAGCAGCTTCACAGATACGCAGTATTTT.

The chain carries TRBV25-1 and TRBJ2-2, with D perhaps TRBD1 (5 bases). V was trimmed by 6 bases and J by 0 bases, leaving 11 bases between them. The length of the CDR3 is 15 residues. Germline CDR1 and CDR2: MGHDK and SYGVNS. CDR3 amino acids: CASSPTTANTGELFF. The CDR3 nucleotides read TGTGCCAGCAGCCCTACGACAGCGAACACCGGGGAGCTGTTTTTT.

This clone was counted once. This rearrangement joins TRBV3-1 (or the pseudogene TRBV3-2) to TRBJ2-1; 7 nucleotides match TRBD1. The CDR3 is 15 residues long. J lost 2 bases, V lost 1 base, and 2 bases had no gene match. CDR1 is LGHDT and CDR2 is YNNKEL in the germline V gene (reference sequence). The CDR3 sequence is CASSQGQGAYNEQFF. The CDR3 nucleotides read TGTGCCAGCAGCCAAGGGCAGGGGGCCTACAATGAGCAGTTCTTC.

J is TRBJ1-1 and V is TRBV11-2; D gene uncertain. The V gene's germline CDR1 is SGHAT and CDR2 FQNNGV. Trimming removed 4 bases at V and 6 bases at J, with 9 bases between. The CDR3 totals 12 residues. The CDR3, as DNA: TGTGCCAGCAGCTCAAGGGCCCCTGAAGCTTTCTTT. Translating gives CASSSRAPEAFF.

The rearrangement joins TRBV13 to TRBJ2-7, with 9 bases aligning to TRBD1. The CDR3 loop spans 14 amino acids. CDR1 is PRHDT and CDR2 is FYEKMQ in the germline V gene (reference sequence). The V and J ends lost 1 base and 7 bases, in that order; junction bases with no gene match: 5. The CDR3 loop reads CASSLAQGAEEQYF. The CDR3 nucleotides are TGTGCCAGCAGCTTAGCACAGGGGGCAGAAGAGCAGTACTTC.

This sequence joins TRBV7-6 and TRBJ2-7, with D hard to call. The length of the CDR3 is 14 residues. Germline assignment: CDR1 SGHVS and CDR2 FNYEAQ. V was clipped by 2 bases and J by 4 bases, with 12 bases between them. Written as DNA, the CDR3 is TGTGCCAGCAGCTTACGGACCTTGGGTTACGAGCAGTACTTC. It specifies CASSLRTLGYEQYF.

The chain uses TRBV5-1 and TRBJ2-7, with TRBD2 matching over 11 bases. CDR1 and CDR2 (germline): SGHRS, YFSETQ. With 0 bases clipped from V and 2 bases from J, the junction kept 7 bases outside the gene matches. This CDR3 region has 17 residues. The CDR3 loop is CASSLAVAGGPAYEQYF. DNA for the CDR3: TGCGCCAGCAGCTTGGCGGTAGCGGGAGGGCCTGCCTACGAGCAGTACTTC.